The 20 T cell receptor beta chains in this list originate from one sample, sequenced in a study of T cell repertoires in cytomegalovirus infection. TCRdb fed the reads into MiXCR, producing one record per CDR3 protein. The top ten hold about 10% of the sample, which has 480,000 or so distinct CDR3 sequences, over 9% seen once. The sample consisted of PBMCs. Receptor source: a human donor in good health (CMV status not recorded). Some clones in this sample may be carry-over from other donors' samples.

CDR3 coding DNA: TGTGCCAGCAGTTTGGAGCGAGTACCGGATCTTGAAAAACTGTTTTTT. Its translation is CASSLERVPDLEKLFF. The V gene is TRBV12-3 or TRBV12-4, the J gene TRBJ1-4; no definite D call. The V and J ends lost 3 bases and 7 bases respectively, with 18 bases between them. CDR3 length: 16 amino acids.

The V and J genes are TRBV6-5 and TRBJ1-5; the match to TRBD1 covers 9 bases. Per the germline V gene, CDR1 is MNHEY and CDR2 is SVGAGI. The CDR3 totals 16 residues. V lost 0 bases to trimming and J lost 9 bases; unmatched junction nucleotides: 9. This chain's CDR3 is CASSYSGTGLSRPQHF. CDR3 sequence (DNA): TGTGCCAGCAGTTACTCCGGGACAGGGCTCTCTCGGCCCCAGCATTTT.

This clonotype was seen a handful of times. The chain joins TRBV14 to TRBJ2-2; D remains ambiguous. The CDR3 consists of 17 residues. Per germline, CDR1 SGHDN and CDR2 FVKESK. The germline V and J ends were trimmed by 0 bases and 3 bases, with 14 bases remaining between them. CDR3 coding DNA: TGTGCCAGCAGCCAAGACGAAACGACTGACTACACCGGGGAGCTGTTTTTT. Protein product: CASSQDETTDYTGELFF. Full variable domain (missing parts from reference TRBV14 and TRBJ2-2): EAGVTQFPSHSVIEKGQTVTLRCDPISGHDNLYWYRRVMGKEIKFLLHFVKESKQDESGMPNNRFLAERTGGTYSTLKVQPAELEDSGVYFCASSQDETTDYTGELFFGEGSRLTVL.

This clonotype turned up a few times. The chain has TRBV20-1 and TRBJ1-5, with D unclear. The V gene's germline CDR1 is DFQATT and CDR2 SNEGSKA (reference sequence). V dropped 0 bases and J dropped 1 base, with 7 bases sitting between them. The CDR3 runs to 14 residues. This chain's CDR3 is CSARDRTSNQPQHF. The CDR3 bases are TGCAGTGCTAGAGATCGGACCAGCAATCAGCCCCAGCATTTT.

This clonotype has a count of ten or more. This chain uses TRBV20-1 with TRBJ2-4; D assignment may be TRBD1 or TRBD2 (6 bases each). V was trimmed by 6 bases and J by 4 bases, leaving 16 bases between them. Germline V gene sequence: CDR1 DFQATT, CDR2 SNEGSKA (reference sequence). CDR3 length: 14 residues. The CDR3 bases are TGCAGTGCGGATCGCGGAGGGGGGAAAAACATTCAGTACTTC. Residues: CSADRGGGKNIQYF.

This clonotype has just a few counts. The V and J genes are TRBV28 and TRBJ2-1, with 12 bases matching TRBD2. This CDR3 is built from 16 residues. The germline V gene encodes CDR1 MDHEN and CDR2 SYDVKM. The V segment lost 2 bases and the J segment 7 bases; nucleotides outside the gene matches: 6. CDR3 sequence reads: CASSLGGLAGLNEQFF. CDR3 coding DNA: TGTGCCAGCAGTTTAGGTGGACTAGCGGGACTAAATGAGCAGTTCTTC. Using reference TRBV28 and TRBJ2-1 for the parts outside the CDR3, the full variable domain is DVKVTQSSRYLVKRTGEKVFLECVQDMDHENMFWYRQDPGLGLRLIYFSYDVKMKEKGDIPEGYSVSREKKERFSLILESASTNQTSMYLCASSLGGLAGLNEQFFGPGTRLTVL.

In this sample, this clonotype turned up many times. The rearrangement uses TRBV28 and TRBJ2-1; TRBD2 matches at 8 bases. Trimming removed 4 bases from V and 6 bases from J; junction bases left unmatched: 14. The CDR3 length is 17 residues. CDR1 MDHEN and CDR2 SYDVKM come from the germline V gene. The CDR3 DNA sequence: TGTGCCAGCAGTTCCCCCTCCTTAAGCGGGAGTGGCAATGAGCAGTTCTTC. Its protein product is CASSSPSLSGSGNEQFF. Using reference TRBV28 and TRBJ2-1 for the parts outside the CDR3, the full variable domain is DVKVTQSSRYLVKRTGEKVFLECVQDMDHENMFWYRQDPGLGLRLIYFSYDVKMKEKGDIPEGYSVSREKKERFSLILESASTNQTSMYLCASSSPSLSGSGNEQFFGPGTRLTVL.

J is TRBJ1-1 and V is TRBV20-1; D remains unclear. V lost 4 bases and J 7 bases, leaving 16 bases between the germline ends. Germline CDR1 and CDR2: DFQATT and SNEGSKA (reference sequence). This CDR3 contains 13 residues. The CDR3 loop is CSAKLGGQFEAFF. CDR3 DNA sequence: TGCAGTGCTAAGTTAGGAGGTCAATTTGAAGCTTTCTTT.

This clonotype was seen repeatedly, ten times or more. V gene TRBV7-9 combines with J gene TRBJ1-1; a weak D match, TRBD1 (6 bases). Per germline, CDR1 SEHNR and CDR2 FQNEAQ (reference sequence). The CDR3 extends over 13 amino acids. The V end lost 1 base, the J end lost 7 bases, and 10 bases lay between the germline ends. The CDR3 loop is CASSLEVRGEAFF. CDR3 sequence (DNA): TGTGCCAGCAGCTTAGAAGTCAGGGGTGAAGCTTTCTTT.

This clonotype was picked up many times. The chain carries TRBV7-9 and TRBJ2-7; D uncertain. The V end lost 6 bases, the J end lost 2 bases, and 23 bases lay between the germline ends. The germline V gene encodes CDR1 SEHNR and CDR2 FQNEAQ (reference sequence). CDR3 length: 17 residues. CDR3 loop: CASSHRTTTFGAYEQYF. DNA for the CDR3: TGTGCCAGCAGTCACCGAACCACTACCTTCGGAGCCTACGAGCAGTACTTC.

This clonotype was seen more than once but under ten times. CDR3 nucleotide sequence: TGCGCCAGCAGCTTGGAGGTTGGGCCCGGGGAGCTGTTTTTT. Its translation is CASSLEVGPGELFF. V is TRBV5-1 and J is TRBJ2-2; the D is unclear. Between the trimmed V and J ends, which lost 0 bases and 6 bases, there was a span of 9 bases. This CDR3 comprises 14 residues. Germline loops: CDR1 SGHRS, CDR2 YFSETQ.

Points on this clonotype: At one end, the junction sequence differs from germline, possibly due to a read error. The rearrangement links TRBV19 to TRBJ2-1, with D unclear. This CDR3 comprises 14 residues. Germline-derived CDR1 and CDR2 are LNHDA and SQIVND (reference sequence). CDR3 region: CASSTSSSSYNEQF. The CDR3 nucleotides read TGTGCCAGTAGTACCAGTTCGAGCTCCTACAATGAGCAGTTC.

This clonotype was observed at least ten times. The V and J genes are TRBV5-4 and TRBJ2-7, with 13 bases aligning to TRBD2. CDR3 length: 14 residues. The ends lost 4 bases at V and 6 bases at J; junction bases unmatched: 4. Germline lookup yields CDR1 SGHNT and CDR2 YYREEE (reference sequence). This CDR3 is CASSRGLAGSEQYF. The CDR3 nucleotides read TGTGCCAGCAGCCGGGGACTAGCGGGATCCGAGCAGTACTTC.

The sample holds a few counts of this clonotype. Here the CDR3 reads CATLETGDTGELFF. CDR3 bases: TGTGCCACCCTAGAGACAGGGGACACCGGGGAGCTGTTTTTT. The chain employs TRBV10-3 and TRBJ2-2; 8 bases are shared with TRBD1. The CDR3 has 14 residues. Per the germline V gene, CDR1 is ENHRY and CDR2 is SYGVKD. V was clipped by 10 bases and J by 3 bases; unmatched bases: 7.

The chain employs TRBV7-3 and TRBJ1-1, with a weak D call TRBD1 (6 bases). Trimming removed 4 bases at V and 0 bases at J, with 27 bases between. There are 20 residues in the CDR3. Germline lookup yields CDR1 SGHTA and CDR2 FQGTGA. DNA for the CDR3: TGTGCCAGCAGCTCTCACCCTGGGGTCTGGACAGAGTACATGAACACTGAAGCTTTCTTT. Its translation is CASSSHPGVWTEYMNTEAFF. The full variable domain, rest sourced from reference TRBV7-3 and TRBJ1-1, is GAGVSQTPSNKVTEKGKYVELRCDPISGHTALYWYRQSLGQGPEFLIYFQGTGAADDSGLPNDRFFAVRPEGSVSTLKIQRTERGDSAVYLCASSSHPGVWTEYMNTEAFFGQGTRLTVV.

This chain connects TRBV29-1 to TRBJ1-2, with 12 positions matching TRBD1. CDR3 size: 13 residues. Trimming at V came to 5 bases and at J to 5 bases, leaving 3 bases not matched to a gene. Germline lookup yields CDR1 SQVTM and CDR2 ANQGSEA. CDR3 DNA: TGCAGCGTTCGGGACAGGGGGCAATATGGCTACACCTTC. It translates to CSVRDRGQYGYTF.

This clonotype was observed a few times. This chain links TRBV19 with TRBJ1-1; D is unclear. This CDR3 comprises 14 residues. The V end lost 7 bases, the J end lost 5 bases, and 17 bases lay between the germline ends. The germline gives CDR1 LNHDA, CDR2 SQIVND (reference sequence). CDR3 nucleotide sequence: TGTGCCAGTAACTTACACGCGATGGGAACTGAAGCTTTCTTT. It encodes CASNLHAMGTEAFF.

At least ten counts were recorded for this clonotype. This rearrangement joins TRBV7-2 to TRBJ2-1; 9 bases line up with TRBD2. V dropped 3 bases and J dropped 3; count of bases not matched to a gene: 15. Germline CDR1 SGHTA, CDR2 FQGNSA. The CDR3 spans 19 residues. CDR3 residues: CASSFWPWGSSGNYNEQFF. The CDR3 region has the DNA TGTGCCAGCAGCTTCTGGCCGTGGGGTTCTAGCGGGAACTACAATGAGCAGTTCTTC. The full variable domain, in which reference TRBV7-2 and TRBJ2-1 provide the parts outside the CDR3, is GAGVSQSPSNKVTEKGKDVELRCDPISGHTALYWYRQSLGQGLEFLIYFQGNSAPDKSGLPSDRFSAERTGGSVSTLTIQRTQQEDSAVYLCASSFWPWGSSGNYNEQFFGPGTRLTVL.

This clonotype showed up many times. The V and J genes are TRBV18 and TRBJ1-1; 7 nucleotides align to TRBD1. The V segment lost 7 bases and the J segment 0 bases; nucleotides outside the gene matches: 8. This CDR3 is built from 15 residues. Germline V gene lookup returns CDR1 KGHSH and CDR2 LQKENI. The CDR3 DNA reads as TGTGCCAGCTTAAACCGGACAGGCCTGAACACTGAAGCTTTCTTT. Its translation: CASLNRTGLNTEAFF.

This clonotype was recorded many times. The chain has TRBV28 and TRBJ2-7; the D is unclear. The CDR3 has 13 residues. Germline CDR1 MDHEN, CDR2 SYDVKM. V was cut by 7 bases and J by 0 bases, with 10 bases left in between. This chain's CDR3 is CASTPLPSYEQYF. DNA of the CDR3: TGTGCCAGCACCCCTCTGCCCTCCTACGAGCAGTACTTC. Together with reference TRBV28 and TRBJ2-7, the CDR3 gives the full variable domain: DVKVTQSSRYLVKRTGEKVFLECVQDMDHENMFWYRQDPGLGLRLIYFSYDVKMKEKGDIPEGYSVSREKKERFSLILESASTNQTSMYLCASTPLPSYEQYFGPGTRLTVT.